This T cell receptor (beta chain) stems from a study of blood T cell repertoires in COVID-19. The wider study: The United States, Italy and Spain were the sources of the acute and convalescent COVID-19 samples. From T cells, B-cell-depleted T cells, or PBMCs came the material, which was cDNA or gDNA.

In the authors' workflow: Using reference gene primer amplification, nucleated cell counts were estimated. The repertoire was sequenced with immunoSEQ multiplex PCR; TCRdb's copy has only in-frame clones and lacks some. V and J calls and clone size are given by that table; D and trimming were obtained from the DNA. The repertoire holds tens of thousands of clones, with about 80% as singletons. Sample: peripheral blood. The origin of this receptor is a human donor in a cohort sampled during active COVID-19.

CDR3 bases: TGTGCCTGGAGCGCCCGTAGCTCCTATAATTCACCCCTCCACTTT. Translating it yields CAWSARSSYNSPLHF. The V call is TRBV30, the J call TRBJ1-6, with D unclear. Looked up from germline, CDR1 is GTSNPN and CDR2 is SVGIG (reference sequence). The CDR3 contains 15 residues. The V gene lost 3 bases and the J gene lost 0 bases, with 9 bases spanning the gap.